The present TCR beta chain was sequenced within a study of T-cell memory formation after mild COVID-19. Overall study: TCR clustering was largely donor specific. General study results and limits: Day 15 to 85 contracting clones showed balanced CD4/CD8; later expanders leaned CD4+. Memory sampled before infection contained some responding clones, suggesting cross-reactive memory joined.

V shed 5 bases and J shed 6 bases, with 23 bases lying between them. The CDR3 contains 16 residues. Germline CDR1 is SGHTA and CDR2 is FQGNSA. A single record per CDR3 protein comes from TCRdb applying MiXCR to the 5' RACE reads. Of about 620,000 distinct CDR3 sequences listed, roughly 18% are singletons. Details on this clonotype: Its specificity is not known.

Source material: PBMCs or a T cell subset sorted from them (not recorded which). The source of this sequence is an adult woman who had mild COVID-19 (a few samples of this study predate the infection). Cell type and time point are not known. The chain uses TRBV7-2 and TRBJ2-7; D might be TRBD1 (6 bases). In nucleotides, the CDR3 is TGTGCCAGCAGCATCCTGCCGGGACACTCGAGTACCGAGCAGTACTTC. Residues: CASSILPGHSSTEQYF.